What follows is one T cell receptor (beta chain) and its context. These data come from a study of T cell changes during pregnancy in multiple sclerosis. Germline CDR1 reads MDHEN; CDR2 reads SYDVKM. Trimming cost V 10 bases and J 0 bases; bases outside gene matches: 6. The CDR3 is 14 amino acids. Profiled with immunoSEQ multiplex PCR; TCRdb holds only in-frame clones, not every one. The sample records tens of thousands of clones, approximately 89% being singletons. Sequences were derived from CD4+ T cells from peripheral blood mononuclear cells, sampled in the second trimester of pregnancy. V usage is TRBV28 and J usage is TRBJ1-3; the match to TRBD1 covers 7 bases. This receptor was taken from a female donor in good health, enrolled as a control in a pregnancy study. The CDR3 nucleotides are TGTGCCACGCATACAGGGGACTCTGGAAACACCATATATTTT. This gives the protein CATHTGDSGNTIYF.